This T cell receptor (beta chain) was profiled in a study of blood T cell repertoires in COVID-19. Germline CDR1 is MNHEY and CDR2 is SVGAGI. The CDR3 is made up of 13 amino acids. Trimming took 6 bases from V and 6 from J, leaving 12 bases between them. Authors' methods: How many nucleated cells were present was estimated from reference gene primer amplification. Clones were sequenced by immunoSEQ multiplex PCR, and TCRdb holds only the in-frame ones, with some missing. From that table come the V and J calls and clone size; the DNA was used to work out D and trimming. The sample yields under 250,000 clones, around 86% seen once.

The source is a woman in her 70s with COVID-19, enrolled during active disease. The chain carries TRBV6-5 and TRBJ1-5, with D possibly matching TRBD1 (5 bases). The sample taken for sequencing was peripheral blood. The CDR3 DNA sequence: TGTGCCAGCAGATCCGGACACCTTCAGCCCCAGCATTTT. It translates to CASRSGHLQPQHF.